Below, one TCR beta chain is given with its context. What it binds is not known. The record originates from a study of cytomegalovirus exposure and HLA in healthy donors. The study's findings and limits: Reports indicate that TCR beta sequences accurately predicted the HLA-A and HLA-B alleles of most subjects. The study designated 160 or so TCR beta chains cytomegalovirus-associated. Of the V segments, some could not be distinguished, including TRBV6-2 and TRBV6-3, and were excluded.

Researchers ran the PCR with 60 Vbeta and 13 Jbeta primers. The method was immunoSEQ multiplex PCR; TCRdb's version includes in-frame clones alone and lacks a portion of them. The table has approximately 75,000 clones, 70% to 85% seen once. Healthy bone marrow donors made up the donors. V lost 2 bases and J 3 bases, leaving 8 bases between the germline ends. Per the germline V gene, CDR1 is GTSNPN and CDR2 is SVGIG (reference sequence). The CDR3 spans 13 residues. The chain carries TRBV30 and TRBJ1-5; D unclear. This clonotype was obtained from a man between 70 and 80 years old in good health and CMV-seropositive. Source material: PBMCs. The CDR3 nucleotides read TGTGCCTGGAGTATGGGAGCCAATCAGCCCCAGCATTTT. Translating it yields CAWSMGANQPQHF.